This T cell receptor beta chain was recorded in a study of blood T cell repertoires in COVID-19. For the study at large: Material from acute and convalescent COVID-19 was sourced from the United States, Italy and Spain. The cDNA or gDNA used as material had been derived from T cells, B-cell-depleted T cells, or PBMCs.

V shed 2 bases and J shed 5 bases, with 12 bases lying between them. Germline CDR1 and CDR2: MNHEY and SVGAGI. This CDR3 region has 14 residues. Per the authors' pipeline: Amplified reference gene primers provided the basis for estimating nucleated cell counts. The repertoire was sequenced with immunoSEQ multiplex PCR; TCRdb's copy has only in-frame clones and lacks some. The D gene and trimming were derived from the DNA, and the V and J assignments and clone size from that table. In the table there are 60,000 to 90,000 clones, 75% to 90% of which are singletons. The V and J genes are TRBV6-5 and TRBJ2-5; D may be TRBD2 (5 bases). This TCR derives from a human donor in a cohort sampled during active COVID-19. The sample was peripheral blood. This CDR3 is CASSYMGGWETQYF. The CDR3, as DNA: TGTGCCAGCAGTTACATGGGCGGGTGGGAGACCCAGTACTTC.